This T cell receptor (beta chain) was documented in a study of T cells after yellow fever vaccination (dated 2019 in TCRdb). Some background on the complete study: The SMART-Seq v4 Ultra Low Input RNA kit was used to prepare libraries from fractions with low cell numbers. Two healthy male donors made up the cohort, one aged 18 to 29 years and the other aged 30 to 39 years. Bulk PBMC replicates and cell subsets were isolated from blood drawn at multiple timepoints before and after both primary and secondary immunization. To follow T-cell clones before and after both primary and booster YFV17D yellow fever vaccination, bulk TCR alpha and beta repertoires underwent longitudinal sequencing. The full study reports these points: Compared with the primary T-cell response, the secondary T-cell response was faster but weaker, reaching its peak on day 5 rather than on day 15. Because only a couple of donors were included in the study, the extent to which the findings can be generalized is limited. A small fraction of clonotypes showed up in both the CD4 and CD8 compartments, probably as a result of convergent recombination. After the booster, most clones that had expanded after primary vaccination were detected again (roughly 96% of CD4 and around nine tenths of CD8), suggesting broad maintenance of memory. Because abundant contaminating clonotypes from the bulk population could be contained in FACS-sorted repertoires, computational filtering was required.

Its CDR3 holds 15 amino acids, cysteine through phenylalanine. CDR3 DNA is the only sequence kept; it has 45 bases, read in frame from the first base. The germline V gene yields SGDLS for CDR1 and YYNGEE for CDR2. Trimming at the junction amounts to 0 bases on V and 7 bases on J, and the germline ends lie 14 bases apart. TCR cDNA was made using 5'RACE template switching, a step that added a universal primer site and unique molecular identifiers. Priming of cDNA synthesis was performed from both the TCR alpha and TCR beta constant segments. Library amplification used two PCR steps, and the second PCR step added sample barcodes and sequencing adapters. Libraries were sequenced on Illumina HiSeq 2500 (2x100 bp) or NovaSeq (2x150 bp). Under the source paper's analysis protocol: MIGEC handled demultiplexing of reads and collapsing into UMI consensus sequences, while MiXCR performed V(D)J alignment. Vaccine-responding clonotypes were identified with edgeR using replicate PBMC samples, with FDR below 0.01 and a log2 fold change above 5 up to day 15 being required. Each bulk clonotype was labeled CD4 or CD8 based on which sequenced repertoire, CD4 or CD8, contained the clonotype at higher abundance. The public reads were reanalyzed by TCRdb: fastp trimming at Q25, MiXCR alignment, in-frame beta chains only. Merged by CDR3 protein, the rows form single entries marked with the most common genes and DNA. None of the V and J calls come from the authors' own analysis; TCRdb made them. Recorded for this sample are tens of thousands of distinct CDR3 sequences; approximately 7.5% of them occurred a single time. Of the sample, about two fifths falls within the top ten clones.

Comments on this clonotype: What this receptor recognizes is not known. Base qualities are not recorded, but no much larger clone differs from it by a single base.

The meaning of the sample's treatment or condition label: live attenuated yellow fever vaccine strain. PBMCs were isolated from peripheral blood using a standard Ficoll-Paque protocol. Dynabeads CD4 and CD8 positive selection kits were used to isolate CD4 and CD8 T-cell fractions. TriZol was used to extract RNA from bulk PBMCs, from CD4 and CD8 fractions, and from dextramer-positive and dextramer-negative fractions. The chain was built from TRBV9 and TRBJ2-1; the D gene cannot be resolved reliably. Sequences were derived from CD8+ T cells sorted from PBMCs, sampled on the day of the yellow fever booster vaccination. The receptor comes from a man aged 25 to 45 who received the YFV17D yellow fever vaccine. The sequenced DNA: TGTGCCAGCAGCGTAGAGCCCAGGATGGGGAATGAGCAGTTCTTC. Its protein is CASSVEPRMGNEQFF.